The present TCR beta chain was sequenced within a study of shared clonotypes between healthy human individuals. Study-level information: Participating donors consisted of a couple of women and a few men aged 18 to 49.

The investigators split CD4+ cells into a CD45RA+ naive subset and a CD45RA-negative memory subset. Repertoires were generated with immunoSEQ multiplex PCR, while TCRdb's copy carries only in-frame clones and drops some. The sample has roughly 2.2 million clones, 85% to 95% seen once. Findings and limits, study-wide: The expectation was that sequencing depth would affect clonotype sharing among donors. Few donors limited the genetic and exposure-history diversity represented.

This CDR3 contains 16 residues. Germline CDR1 SGHRS, CDR2 YFSETQ. V was cut by 0 bases and J by 0 bases, with 12 bases left in between. On this clone itself: Its specificity is unknown.

Sequencing was carried out using naive CD4+ T cells from PBMCs. The subset is: CD45RA+ positively selected. The TCR comes from a man between 18 and 29 years old in good health. Some clones in this sample may be carry-over from other donors' samples. This chain links TRBV5-1 with TRBJ1-1; D unresolved. The chain's CDR3 is CASSLAGGFMNTEAFF. The CDR3 DNA is TGCGCCAGCAGCTTGGCGGGCGGCTTCATGAACACTGAAGCTTTCTTT.